This T cell receptor beta chain is drawn from a study of OX40 agonist ivuxolimab in advanced cancers. Findings of the study overall: CD4+ T cells averaged fewer expanded clones than CD8+ T cells.

Details on this clone: The antigen remains unidentified.

Clones were read by immunoSEQ multiplex PCR, and TCRdb kept only the in-frame ones, dropping some. The table has roughly 80,000 clones, more than 75% seen once; the top ten hold around 2.7%. Germline V CDR1 and CDR2: SGDLS, YYNGEE. J lost 4 bases, V lost 2 bases, and 17 bases had no gene match. This CDR3 comprises 18 residues. This TCR was sampled from an adult with an advanced solid tumor such as melanoma, head and neck, liver or kidney cancer. The sample in question was CD4+ or CD8+ T cells sorted from blood, obtained in a trial of the OX40 agonist ivuxolimab. The chain carries TRBV9 and TRBJ1-2; 7 nucleotides agree with TRBD1. The chain's CDR3 is CASSVTGDIIRGGYGYTF. As DNA, the CDR3 is TGTGCCAGCAGCGTTACAGGGGATATTATACGTGGAGGCTATGGCTACACCTTC. Variable domain in full (rest from reference TRBV9 and TRBJ1-2): DSGVTQTPKHLITATGQRVTLRCSPRSGDLSVYWYQQSLDQGLQFLIQYYNGEERAKGNILERFSAQQFPDLHSELNLSSLELGDSALYFCASSVTGDIIRGGYGYTFGSGTRLTVV.